This T cell receptor beta chain was documented in a study of blood T cell repertoires in COVID-19. Allocation to cohorts depended on clinical history reported by the participants. Donors of Cohort 3 who recovered were those that had two negative PCRs, clearance, or symptom resolution. The CDR3 has 15 residues. The ends were cut back, 2 bases at V and 4 bases at J, with 14 bases in the middle. The germline V gene has CDR1 MNHEY and CDR2 SMNVEV (reference sequence). TCRdb keeps only in-frame clones here, not all; method: immunoSEQ multiplex PCR. The profile shows hundreds of thousands of clones, less than 90% of them singletons.

Sequencing used PBMCs or T cells enriched from blood (not recorded which). The genes are TRBV27 and TRBJ1-2; D possibly corresponds to TRBD1 (6 bases). This TCR was recovered from a woman between 50 and 59 years old who had recovered from COVID-19. This CDR3 is CASSLNRAYSYGYTF. CDR3 nucleotide sequence: TGTGCCAGCAGTTTAAACAGGGCCTACTCCTATGGCTACACCTTC.